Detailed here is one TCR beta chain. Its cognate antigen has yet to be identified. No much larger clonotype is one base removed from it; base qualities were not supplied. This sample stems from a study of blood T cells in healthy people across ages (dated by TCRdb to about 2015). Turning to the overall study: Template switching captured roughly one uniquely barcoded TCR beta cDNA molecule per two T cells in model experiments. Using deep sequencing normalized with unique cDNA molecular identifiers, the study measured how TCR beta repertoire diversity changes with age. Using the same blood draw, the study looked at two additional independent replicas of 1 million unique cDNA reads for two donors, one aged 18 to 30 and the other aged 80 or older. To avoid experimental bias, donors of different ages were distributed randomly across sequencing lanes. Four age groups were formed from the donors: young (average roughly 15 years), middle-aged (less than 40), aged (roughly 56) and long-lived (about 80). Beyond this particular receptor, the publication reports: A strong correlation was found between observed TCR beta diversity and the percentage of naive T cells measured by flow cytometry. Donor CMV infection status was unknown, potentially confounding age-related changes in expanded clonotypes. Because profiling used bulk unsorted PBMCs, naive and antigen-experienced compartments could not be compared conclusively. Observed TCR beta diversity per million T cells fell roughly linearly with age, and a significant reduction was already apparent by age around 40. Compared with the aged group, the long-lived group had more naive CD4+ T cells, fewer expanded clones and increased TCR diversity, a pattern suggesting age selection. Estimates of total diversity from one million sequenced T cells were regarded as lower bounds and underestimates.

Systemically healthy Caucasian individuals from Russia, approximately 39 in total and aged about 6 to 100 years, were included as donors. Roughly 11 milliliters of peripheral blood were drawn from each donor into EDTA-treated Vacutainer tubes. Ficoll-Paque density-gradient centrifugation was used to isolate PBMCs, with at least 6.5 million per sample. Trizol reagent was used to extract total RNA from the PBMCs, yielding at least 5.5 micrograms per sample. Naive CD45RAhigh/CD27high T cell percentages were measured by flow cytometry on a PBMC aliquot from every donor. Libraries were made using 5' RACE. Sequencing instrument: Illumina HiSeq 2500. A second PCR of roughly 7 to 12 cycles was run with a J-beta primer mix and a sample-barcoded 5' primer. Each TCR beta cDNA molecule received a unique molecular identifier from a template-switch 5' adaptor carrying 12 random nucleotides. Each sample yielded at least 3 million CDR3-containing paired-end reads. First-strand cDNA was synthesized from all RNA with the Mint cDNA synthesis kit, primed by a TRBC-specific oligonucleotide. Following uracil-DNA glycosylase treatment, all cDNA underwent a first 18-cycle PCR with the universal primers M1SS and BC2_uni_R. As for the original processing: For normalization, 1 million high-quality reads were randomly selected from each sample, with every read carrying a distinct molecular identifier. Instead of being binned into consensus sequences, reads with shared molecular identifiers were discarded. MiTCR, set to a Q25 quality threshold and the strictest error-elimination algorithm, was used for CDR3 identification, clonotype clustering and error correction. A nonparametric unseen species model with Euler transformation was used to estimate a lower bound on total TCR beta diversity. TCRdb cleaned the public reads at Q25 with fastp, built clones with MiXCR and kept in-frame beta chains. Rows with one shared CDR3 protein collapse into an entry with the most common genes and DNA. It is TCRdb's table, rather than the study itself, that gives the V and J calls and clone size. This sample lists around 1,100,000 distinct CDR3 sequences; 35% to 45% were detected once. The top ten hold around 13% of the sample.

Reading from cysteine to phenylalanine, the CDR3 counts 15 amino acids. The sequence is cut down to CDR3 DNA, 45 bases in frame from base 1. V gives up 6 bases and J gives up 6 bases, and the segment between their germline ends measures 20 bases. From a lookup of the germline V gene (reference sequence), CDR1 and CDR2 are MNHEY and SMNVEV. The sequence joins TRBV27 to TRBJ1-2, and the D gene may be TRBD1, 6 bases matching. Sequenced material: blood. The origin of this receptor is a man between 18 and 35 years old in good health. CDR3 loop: CASRGQGQAGHGYTF. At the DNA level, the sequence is TGTGCCAGCAGGGGTCAGGGGCAGGCCGGGCATGGCTACACCTTC.